One sample yielded the 6 T cell receptor beta chains listed below, sequenced in a study of cytomegalovirus exposure and HLA in healthy donors (dated by TCRdb to about 2017). The library relied on the immunoSEQ multiplex PCR assay. A mixture of 60 forward primers for TCR Vbeta segments and 13 reverse primers for TCR Jbeta segments was used in the multiplex PCR. TCRdb took this table from immuneACCESS and kept in-frame rearrangements with V and J called. Such tables lack part of the clones; where checked against another copy, unresolved V genes explain under half of the gap, and the rest is unexplained. This sample gives about 140,000 clones in total; about 80% of them show up just once. 1.8% of the sample is taken by the ten largest. Material for sequencing was PBMCs. These receptors came from a man aged 35 to 55 in good health and CMV-seronegative.

This clone was seen more than once but under ten times. V is TRBV5-4 and J is TRBJ2-5; D is perhaps TRBD2 (6 bases). The germline V gene encodes CDR1 SGHNT and CDR2 YYREEE (reference sequence). The CDR3 runs to 16 residues. Deletions cut 1 base from V and 5 bases from J, with 18 bases between. The CDR3 DNA sequence: TGTGCCAGCAGCTTGAAGGGGAGGATTATCGGGGAGACCCAGTACTTC. It codes for CASSLKGRIIGETQYF.

The chain is built from TRBV6-5 and TRBJ2-5, with a possible D match to TRBD2 (6 bases). Germline CDR1 reads MNHEY; CDR2 reads SVGAGI. Trimming left V 4 bases short and J 5 bases short, with 20 bases between. The CDR3 length is 16 residues. CDR3 nucleotides: TGTGCCAGCAGTTTCGCCCCCGGGACGGGGGACGAGACCCAGTACTTC. This codes for CASSFAPGTGDETQYF.

The J gene is TRBJ2-7, the V gene TRBV6-1; D possibly corresponds to TRBD1 (6 bases). Trimming took off 0 bases at V and 5 bases at J, with 20 bases between the two ends. The CDR3 runs to 17 residues. Germline V gives CDR1 MNHNS, CDR2 SASEGT. CDR3 sequence: CASSEAETLPGVHEQYF. As DNA, the CDR3 is TGTGCCAGCAGTGAAGCGGAAACCTTACCAGGGGTACACGAGCAGTACTTC.

The J gene is TRBJ2-7, the V gene TRBV5-1; 8 bases fit TRBD2. V lost 3 bases to trimming and J lost 2 bases; unmatched junction nucleotides: 7. This CDR3 spans 15 amino acids. Looked up from germline, CDR1 is SGHRS and CDR2 is YFSETQ. Here the CDR3 reads CASSSEPAGAYEQYF. The DNA of the CDR3 is TGCGCCAGCAGCTCGGAGCCAGCGGGGGCCTACGAGCAGTACTTC.

The chain employs TRBV6-5 and TRBJ2-7; 8 bases agree with TRBD1. The germline gives CDR1 MNHEY, CDR2 SVGAGI. The CDR3 sequence is 14 residues long. V was clipped by 10 bases and J by 5 bases; unmatched bases: 13. As DNA, the CDR3 is TGTGCCACCAGACAGGGGCTACCTTATCACGAGCAGTACTTC. Translated: CATRQGLPYHEQYF.

The V and J genes are TRBV30 and TRBJ2-7; possible D gene TRBD1, 5 bases. This CDR3 comprises 14 residues. Trimming removed 0 bases from V and 3 bases from J, with 12 bases in between. The germline gives CDR1 GTSNPN, CDR2 SVGIG (reference sequence). CDR3 nucleotide sequence: TGTGCCTGGAGTGTACGATCAGGGTACTACGAGCAGTACTTC. Protein sequence: CAWSVRSGYYEQYF.